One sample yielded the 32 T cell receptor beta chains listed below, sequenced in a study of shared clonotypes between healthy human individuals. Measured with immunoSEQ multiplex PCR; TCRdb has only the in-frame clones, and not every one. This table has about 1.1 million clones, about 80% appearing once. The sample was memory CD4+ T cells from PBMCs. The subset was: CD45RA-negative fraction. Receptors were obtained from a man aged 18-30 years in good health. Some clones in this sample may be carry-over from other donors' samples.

Here the CDR3 reads CASTFQGANTEAFF. For the CDR3, the DNA is TGTGCCAGCACCTTCCAGGGGGCCAACACTGAAGCTTTCTTT. The rearrangement joins TRBV2 to TRBJ1-1; 8 bases agree with TRBD1. CDR1 SNHLY and CDR2 FYNNEI come from the germline V gene. This CDR3 comprises 14 residues. The V gene end was trimmed by 7 bases and the J gene end by 2 bases; junction bases not matched to a gene: 6.

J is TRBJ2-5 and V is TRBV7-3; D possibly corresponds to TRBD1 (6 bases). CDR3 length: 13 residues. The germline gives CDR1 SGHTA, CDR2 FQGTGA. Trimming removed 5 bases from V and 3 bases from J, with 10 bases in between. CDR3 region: CASSPAGEETQYF. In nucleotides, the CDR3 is TGTGCCAGCAGCCCAGCAGGGGAAGAGACCCAGTACTTC.

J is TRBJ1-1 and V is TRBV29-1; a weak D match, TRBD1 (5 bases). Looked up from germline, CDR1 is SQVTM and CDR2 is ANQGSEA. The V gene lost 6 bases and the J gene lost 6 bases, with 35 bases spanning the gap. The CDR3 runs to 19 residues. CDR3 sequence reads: CSVRLDPGTAYSGTSEAFF. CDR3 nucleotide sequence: TGCAGCGTACGCCTAGACCCCGGGACGGCATACTCTGGGACTTCTGAAGCTTTCTTT. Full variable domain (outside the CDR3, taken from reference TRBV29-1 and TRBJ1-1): SAVISQKPSRDICQRGTSLTIQCQVDSQVTMMFWYRQQPGQSLTLIATANQGSEATYESGFVIDKFPISRPNLTFSTLTVSNMSPEDSSIYLCSVRLDPGTAYSGTSEAFFGQGTRLTVV.

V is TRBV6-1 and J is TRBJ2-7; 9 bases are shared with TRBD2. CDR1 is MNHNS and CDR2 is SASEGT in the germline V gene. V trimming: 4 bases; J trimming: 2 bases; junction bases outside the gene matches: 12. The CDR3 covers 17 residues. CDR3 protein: CASSADYSGRRPYEQYF. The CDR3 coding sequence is TGTGCCAGCAGTGCGGACTATAGCGGGAGACGCCCCTACGAGCAGTACTTC.

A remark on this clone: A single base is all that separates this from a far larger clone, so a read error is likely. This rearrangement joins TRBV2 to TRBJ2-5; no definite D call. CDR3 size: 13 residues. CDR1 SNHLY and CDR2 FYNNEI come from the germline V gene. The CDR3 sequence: CAGSESGGGTQYF. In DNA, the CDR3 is TGTGCCGGCAGTGAATCAGGCGGTGGGACCCAGTACTTC.

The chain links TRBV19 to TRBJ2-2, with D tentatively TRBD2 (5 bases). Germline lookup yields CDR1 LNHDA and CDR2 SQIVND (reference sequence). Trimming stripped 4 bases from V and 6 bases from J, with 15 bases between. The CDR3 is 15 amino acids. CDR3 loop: CASSSRGKVAGELFF. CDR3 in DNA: TGTGCCAGTAGTAGCCGGGGTAAGGTGGCCGGGGAGCTGTTTTTT.

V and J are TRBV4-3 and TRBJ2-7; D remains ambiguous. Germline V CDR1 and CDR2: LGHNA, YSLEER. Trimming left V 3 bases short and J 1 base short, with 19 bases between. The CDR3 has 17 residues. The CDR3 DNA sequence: TGCGCCAGCAGCCACCTCATGGGCGCGGAGAGGTCCTACGAGCAGTACTTC. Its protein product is CASSHLMGAERSYEQYF.

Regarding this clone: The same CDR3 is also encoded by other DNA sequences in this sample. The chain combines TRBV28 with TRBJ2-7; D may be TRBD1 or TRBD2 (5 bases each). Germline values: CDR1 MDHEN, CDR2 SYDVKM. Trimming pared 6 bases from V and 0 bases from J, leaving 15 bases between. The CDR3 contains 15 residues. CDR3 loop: CASSPPGTGSYEQYF. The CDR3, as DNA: TGTGCCAGCAGCCCACCCGGGACGGGCTCCTACGAGCAGTACTTC.

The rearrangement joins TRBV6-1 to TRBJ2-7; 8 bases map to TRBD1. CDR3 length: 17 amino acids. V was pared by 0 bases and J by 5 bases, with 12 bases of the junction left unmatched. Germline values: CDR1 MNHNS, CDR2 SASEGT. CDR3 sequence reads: CASSEALKPGQGHEQYF. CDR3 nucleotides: TGTGCCAGCAGTGAAGCCCTCAAACCCGGACAGGGACACGAGCAGTACTTC.

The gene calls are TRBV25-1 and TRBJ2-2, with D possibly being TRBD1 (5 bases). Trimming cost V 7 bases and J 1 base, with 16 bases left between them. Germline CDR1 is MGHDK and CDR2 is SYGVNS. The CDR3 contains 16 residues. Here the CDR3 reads CASTGPGRVNTGELFF. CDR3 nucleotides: TGTGCCAGCACGGGTCCGGGCAGGGTGAACACCGGGGAGCTGTTTTTT.

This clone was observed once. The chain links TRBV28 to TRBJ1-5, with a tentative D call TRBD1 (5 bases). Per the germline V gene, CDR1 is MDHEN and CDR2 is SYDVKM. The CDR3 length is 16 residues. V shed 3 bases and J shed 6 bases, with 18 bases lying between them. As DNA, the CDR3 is TGTGCCAGCAGTTTTTCTGGGGTCAGGGATGGTCAGCCCCAGCATTTT. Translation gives CASSFSGVRDGQPQHF.

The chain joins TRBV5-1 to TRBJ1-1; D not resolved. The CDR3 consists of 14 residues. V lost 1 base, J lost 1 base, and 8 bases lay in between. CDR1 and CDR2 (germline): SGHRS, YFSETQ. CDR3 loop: CASSLIPGNTEAFF. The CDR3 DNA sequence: TGCGCCAGCAGCTTGATTCCGGGGAACACTGAAGCTTTCTTT.

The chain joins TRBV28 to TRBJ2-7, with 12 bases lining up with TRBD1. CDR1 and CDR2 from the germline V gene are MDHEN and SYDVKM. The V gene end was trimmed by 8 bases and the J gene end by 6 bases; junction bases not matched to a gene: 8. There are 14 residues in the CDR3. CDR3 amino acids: CASFDGTGGREQYF. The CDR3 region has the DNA TGTGCCAGCTTCGACGGGACAGGGGGCCGCGAGCAGTACTTC.

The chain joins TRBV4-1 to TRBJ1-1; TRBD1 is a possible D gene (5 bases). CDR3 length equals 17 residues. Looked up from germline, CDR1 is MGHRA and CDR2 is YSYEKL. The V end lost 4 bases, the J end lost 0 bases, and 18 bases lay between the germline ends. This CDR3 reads CASSRWGDGGVNTEAFF. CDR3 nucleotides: TGCGCCAGCAGCCGATGGGGGGACGGAGGGGTGAACACTGAAGCTTTCTTT.

The CDR3 reads CASSVGLNSPLHF. CDR3 DNA sequence: TGTGCCAGCAGTGTCGGCCTGAATTCACCCCTCCACTTT. The V gene is TRBV6-5, the J gene TRBJ1-6; D uncertain. The CDR3 covers 13 residues. Per germline, CDR1 MNHEY and CDR2 SVGAGI. V was trimmed by 5 bases and J by 7 bases, leaving 9 bases between them.

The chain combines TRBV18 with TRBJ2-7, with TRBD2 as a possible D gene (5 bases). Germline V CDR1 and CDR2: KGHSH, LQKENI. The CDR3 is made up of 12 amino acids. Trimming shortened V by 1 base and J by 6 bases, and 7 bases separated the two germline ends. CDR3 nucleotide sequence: TGTGCCAGCTCACCACAGGCGGGCGAGCAGTACTTC. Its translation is CASSPQAGEQYF.

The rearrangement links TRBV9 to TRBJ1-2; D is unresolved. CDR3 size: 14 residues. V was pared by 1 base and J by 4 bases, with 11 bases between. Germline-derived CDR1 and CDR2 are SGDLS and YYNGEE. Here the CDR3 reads CASSVSGSGYGYTF. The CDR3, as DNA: TGTGCCAGCAGCGTATCTGGGTCGGGCTATGGCTACACCTTC.

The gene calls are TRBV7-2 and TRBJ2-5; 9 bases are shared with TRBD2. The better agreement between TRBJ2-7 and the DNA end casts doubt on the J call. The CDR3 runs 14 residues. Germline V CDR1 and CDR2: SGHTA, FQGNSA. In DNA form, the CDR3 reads TGTGCCAGCAGCTTAGTAGCGGGAGCCCGCGAGCAGTACTTC. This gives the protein CASSLVAGAREQYF.

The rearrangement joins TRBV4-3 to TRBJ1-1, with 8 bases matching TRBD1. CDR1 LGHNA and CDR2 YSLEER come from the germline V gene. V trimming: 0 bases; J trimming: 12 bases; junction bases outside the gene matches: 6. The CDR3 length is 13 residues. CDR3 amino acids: CASSQDTDREPFF. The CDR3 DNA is TGCGCCAGCAGCCAAGATACGGACAGGGAACCTTTCTTT.

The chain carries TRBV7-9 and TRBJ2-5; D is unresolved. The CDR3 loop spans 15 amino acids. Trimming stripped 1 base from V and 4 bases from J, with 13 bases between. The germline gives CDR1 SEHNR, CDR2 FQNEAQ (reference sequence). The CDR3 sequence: CASSLDGRPGETQYF. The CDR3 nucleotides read TGTGCCAGCAGCTTAGATGGCAGGCCAGGAGAGACCCAGTACTTC.

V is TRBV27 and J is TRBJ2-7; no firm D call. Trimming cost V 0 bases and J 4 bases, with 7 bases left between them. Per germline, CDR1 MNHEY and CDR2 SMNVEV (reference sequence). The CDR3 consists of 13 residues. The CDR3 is CASSLSRVYEQYF. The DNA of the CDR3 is TGTGCCAGCAGTTTATCAAGAGTATACGAGCAGTACTTC.

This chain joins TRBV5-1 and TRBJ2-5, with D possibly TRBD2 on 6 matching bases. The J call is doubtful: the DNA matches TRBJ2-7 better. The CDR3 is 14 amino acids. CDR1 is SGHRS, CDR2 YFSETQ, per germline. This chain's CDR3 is CASSPGTGTYEQYF. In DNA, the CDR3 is TGCGCCAGCAGCCCCGGGACTGGAACCTACGAGCAGTACTTC.

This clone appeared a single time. Here the CDR3 reads CASSLTGGPSGYTF. CDR3 coding DNA: TGTGCCAGCAGCCTTACAGGGGGCCCAAGTGGCTACACCTTC. This chain links TRBV27 with TRBJ1-2, with 9 bases that match TRBD1. CDR3 length equals 14 residues. J was trimmed by 7 bases and V by 6 bases; bases with no gene match: 9. In germline, CDR1 is MNHEY, CDR2 SMNVEV (reference sequence).

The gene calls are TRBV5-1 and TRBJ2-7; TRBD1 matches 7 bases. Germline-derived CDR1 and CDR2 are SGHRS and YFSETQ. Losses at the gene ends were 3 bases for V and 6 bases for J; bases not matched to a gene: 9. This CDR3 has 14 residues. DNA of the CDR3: TGCGCCAGCAGCTCATTGGACAGGACTGGCGAGCAGTACTTC. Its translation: CASSSLDRTGEQYF.

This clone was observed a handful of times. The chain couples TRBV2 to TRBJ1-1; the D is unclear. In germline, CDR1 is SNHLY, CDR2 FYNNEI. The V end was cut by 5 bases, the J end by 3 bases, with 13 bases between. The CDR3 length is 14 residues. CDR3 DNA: TGTGCCAGCAGTCTAAGGACGGGCCACACTGAAGCTTTCTTT. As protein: CASSLRTGHTEAFF.

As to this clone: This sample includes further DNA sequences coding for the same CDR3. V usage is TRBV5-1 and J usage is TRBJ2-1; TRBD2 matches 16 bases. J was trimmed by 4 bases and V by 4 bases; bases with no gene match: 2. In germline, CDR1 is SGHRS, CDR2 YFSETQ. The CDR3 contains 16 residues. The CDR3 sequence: CASSRGLAGGYNEQFF. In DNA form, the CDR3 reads TGCGCCAGCAGCAGGGGACTAGCGGGAGGGTACAATGAGCAGTTCTTC.

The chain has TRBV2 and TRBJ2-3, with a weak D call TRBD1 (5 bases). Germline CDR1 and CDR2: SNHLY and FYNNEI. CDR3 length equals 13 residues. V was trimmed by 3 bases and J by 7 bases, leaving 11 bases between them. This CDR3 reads CASSESTAHTQYF. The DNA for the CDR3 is TGTGCCAGCAGTGAGTCGACAGCCCATACGCAGTATTTT.

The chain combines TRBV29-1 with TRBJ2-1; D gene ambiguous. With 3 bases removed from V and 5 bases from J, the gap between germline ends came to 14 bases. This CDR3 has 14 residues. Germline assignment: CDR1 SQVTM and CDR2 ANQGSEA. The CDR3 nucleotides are TGCAGCGTTGATATGTTGCTAGGGAACAATGAGCAGTTCTTC. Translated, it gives CSVDMLLGNNEQFF.

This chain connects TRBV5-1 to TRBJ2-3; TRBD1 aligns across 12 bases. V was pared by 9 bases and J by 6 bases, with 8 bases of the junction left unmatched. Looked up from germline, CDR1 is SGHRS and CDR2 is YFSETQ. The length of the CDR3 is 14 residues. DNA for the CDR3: TGCGCCACCGCTCCGGGACAGGGGGCCGATACGCAGTATTTT. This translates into CATAPGQGADTQYF.

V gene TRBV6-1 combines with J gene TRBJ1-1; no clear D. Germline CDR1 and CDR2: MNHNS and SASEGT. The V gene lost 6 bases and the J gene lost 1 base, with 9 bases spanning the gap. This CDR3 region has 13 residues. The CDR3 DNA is TGTGCCAGCAGATTATCGGGGAACACTGAAGCTTTCTTT. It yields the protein CASRLSGNTEAFF.

The CDR3 DNA follows: TGTGCCAGCAACCCCACAAGGGATAGCACAGATACGCAGTATTTT. Translating it yields CASNPTRDSTDTQYF. The rearrangement uses TRBV6-5 and TRBJ2-3; D remains unclear. This CDR3 contains 15 residues. CDR1 is MNHEY and CDR2 is SVGAGI in the germline V gene. The germline V and J ends were trimmed by 7 bases and 0 bases, with 14 bases remaining between them.

The CDR3 coding sequence is TGTGCCAGCAGCTTAGAGATCCAGCAGCCCCAGCATTTT. Its translation: CASSLEIQQPQHF. The J gene is TRBJ1-5, the V gene TRBV7-2, with unresolved D. V shed 1 base and J shed 7 bases, with 8 bases lying between them. CDR1 and CDR2 from the germline V gene are SGHTA and FQGNSA. The CDR3 covers 13 residues.